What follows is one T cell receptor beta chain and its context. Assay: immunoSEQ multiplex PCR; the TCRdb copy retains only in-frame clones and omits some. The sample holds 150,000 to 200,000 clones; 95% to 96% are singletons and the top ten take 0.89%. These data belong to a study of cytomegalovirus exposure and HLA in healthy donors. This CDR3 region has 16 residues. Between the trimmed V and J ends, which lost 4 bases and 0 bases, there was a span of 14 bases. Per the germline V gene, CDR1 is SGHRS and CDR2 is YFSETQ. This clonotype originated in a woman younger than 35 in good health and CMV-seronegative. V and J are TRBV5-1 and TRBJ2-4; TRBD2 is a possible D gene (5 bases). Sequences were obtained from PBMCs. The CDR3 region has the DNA TGCGCCAGCAGCCCGCCGGGAACGCAAGCCAAAAACATTCAGTACTTC. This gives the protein CASSPPGTQAKNIQYF.